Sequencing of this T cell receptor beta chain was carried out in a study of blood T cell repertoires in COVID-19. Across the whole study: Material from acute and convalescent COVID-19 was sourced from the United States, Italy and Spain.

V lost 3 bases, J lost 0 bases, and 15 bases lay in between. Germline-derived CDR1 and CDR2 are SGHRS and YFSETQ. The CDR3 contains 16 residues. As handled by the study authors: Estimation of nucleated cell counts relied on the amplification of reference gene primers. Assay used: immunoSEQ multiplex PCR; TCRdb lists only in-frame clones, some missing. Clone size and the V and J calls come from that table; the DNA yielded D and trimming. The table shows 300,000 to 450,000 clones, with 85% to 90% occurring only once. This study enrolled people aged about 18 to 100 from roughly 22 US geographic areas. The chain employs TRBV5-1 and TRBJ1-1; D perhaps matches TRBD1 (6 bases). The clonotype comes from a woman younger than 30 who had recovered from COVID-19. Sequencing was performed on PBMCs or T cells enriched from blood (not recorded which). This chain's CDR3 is CASSSGRTDVNTEAFF. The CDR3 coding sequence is TGCGCCAGCAGCTCCGGGAGGACAGATGTGAACACTGAAGCTTTCTTT. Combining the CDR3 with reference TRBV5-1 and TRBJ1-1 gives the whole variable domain KAGVTQTPRYLIKTRGQQVTLSCSPISGHRSVSWYQQTPGQGLQFLFEYFSETQRNKGNFPGRFSGRQFSNSRSEMNVSTLELGDSALYLCASSSGRTDVNTEAFFGQGTRLTVV.